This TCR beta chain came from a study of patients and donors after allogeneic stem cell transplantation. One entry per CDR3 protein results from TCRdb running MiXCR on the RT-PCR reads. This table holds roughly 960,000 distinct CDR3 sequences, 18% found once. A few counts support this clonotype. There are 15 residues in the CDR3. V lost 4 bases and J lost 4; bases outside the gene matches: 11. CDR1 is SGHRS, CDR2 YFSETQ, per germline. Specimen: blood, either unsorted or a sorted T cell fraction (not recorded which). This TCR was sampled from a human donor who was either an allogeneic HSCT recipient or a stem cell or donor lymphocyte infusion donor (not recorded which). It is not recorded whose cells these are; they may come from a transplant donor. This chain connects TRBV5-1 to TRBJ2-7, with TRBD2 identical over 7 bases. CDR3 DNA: TGCGCCAGCAGCCCCGGCGGGACTACACTATACGAGCAGTACTTC. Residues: CASSPGGTTLYEQYF.